This passage covers 25 T cell receptor beta chains from one sample sequenced in a study of blood T cells in healthy people across ages. Sample-barcoded 5' priming and a J-beta primer mix drove a second PCR of about 6 to 12 cycles. Via MiXCR, TCRdb re-called the 5' RACE reads, giving one row per CDR3 protein. The data hold about 640,000 distinct CDR3 sequences, with approximately 59% observed a single time. Sequencing was carried out using blood. These TCRs come from a man in his sixties in good health.

This clonotype is a singleton in its sample. The chain carries TRBV12-3 or TRBV12-4 and TRBJ2-2; possible D gene TRBD1, 6 bases. This CDR3 region has 15 residues. Trimming stripped 4 bases from V and 5 bases from J, with 14 bases between. CDR3 amino acids: CASSSLRGLTGELFF. DNA of the CDR3: TGTGCCAGCAGTTCCCTCAGGGGTTTGACCGGGGAGCTGTTTTTT.

Only one count was recorded for this clonotype. This CDR3 reads CASSTDRWNTEAFF. CDR3 sequence (DNA): TGTGCCAGCAGCACAGACAGGTGGAACACTGAAGCTTTCTTT. The genes are TRBV7-2 and TRBJ1-1; a weak D match, TRBD1 (6 bases). Between the trimmed V and J ends, which lost 5 bases and 1 base, there was a span of 11 bases. Germline V gene lookup returns CDR1 SGHTA and CDR2 FQGNSA. The CDR3 contains 14 residues.

The V and J genes are TRBV5-1 and TRBJ2-5, with D possibly called TRBD1 or TRBD2 (5 bases each). The CDR3 is 14 amino acids. V was trimmed by 5 bases and J by 5 bases, leaving 16 bases between them. From germline, CDR1 is SGHRS and CDR2 YFSETQ. The CDR3 coding sequence is TGCGCCAGCAGAAGGGACCGAAGTTGGGAGACCCAGTACTTC. Protein: CASRRDRSWETQYF.

This clonotype appeared a few times. The J gene is TRBJ2-1, the V gene TRBV20-1; possibly TRBD1 or TRBD2 for D (6 bases each). Germline CDR1 is DFQATT and CDR2 is SNEGSKA (reference sequence). This CDR3 comprises 14 residues. V shed 5 bases and J shed 4 bases, with 15 bases lying between them. The CDR3 DNA reads TGCAGTGCTGGGGGGCAGGGGACTTACAATGAGCAGTTCTTC. This translates into CSAGGQGTYNEQFF.

This clonotype was observed a handful of times. V and J are TRBV7-2 and TRBJ2-7; D not certain. TRBJ2-5 matches the DNA end more closely, so the J call is doubtful. CDR1 is SGHTA and CDR2 is FQGNSA in the germline V gene. The CDR3 length is 16 residues. Written as DNA, the CDR3 is TGTGCCAGCAGCTTAGTGTTCTCCCGGGCCCTAGAGACCCAGTACTTC. This codes for CASSLVFSRALETQYF.

This clonotype was seen a handful of times. The J gene is TRBJ2-5, the V gene TRBV7-2; no reliable D call. The V gene lost 5 bases and the J gene lost 2 bases, with 12 bases spanning the gap. CDR3 length: 14 amino acids. From germline, CDR1 is SGHTA and CDR2 FQGNSA. DNA of the CDR3: TGTGCCAGCAGCCCCAGATCAAGACAAGAGACCCAGTACTTC. As protein: CASSPRSRQETQYF.

This clonotype was picked up a small number of times. V is TRBV5-1 and J is TRBJ2-5, with D possibly being TRBD1 (5 bases). The ends were cut back, 4 bases at V and 1 base at J, with 11 bases in the middle. CDR3 size: 14 residues. Germline V gene data show CDR1 as SGHRS and CDR2 as YFSETQ. This CDR3 reads CASSNTGAQETQYF. CDR3 coding DNA: TGCGCCAGCAGCAACACTGGGGCCCAAGAGACCCAGTACTTC. The full variable domain, with the rest looked up from reference TRBV5-1 and TRBJ2-5, is KAGVTQTPRYLIKTRGQQVTLSCSPISGHRSVSWYQQTPGQGLQFLFEYFSETQRNKGNFPGRFSGRQFSNSRSEMNVSTLELGDSALYLCASSNTGAQETQYFGPGTRLLVL.

CDR3 coding DNA: TGTGCCAGCAGCTTAAGTCTAGGGCGGAATCAGCCCCAGCATTTT. This gives the protein CASSLSLGRNQPQHF. This chain links TRBV13 with TRBJ1-5; D call uncertain. The V end lost 2 bases, the J end lost 4 bases, and 12 bases lay between the germline ends. Germline loops: CDR1 PRHDT, CDR2 FYEKMQ (reference sequence). The length of the CDR3 is 15 residues.

This clonotype has a handful of counts. V usage is TRBV4-1 and J usage is TRBJ2-1; TRBD2 aligns across 9 bases. Germline-derived CDR1 and CDR2 are MGHRA and YSYEKL. The V segment lost 1 base and the J segment 8 bases; nucleotides outside the gene matches: 6. This CDR3 has 15 amino acids. DNA for the CDR3: TGCGCCAGCAGCCAAGGGCGGGGGGGCAAGGATGAGCAGTTCTTC. This codes for CASSQGRGGKDEQFF.

The rearrangement links TRBV6-2 or TRBV6-3 to TRBJ2-7, with 10 positions matching TRBD2. Losses at the gene ends were 10 bases for V and 4 bases for J; bases not matched to a gene: 10. This CDR3 spans 14 amino acids. The germline gives CDR1 MNHEY, CDR2 SVGEGT. DNA of the CDR3: TGTGCCACCGCGATAGCGGGAGGATATTACGAGCAGTACTTC. It is translated as CATAIAGGYYEQYF.

This chain links TRBV9 with TRBJ2-3; tentatively, D is TRBD1 (5 bases). The CDR3 length is 12 residues. V was shortened by 2 bases and J by 5 bases, with 6 bases between the two germline ends. The germline V gene encodes CDR1 SGDLS and CDR2 YYNGEE. The CDR3 nucleotides are TGTGCCAGCAGCGTGGGGCTAGATACGCAGTATTTT. It specifies CASSVGLDTQYF.

The V call is TRBV6-1, the J call TRBJ2-4; D might be TRBD1 or TRBD2, each matching 7 bases. TRBJ2-7 explains the end of the DNA better; the J call may be wrong. From germline, CDR1 is MNHNS and CDR2 SASEGT. This CDR3 has 16 residues. CDR3 coding DNA: TGTGCCACCAAGTGGGGAGGGGGCCAAGGGGGGTACGAGCAGTACTTC. Residues: CATKWGGGQGGYEQYF.

The J gene is TRBJ2-5, the V gene TRBV24-1; weak D call: TRBD2 (5 bases). This CDR3 contains 15 residues. Per the germline V gene, CDR1 is KGHDR and CDR2 is SFDVKD. V lost 3 bases and J 11 bases, leaving 21 bases between the germline ends. Here the CDR3 reads CATSDVSGRLYEQYF. In DNA, the CDR3 is TGTGCCACCAGTGATGTAAGCGGCCGACTGTATGAGCAGTACTTC.

This clonotype showed up just once. The chain joins TRBV29-1 to TRBJ2-3, with TRBD2 matching 8 bases. The CDR3 loop spans 14 amino acids. V trimming: 6 bases; J trimming: 0 bases; junction bases outside the gene matches: 5. The V gene's germline CDR1 is SQVTM and CDR2 ANQGSEA. CDR3 loop: CSVAGGASTDTQYF. In DNA, the CDR3 is TGCAGCGTCGCGGGAGGCGCAAGCACAGATACGCAGTATTTT.

The DNA of the CDR3 is TGTGCCAGCAGTTTCGGGGAGTCCGGTAATTCACCCCTCCACTTT. Its protein is CASSFGESGNSPLHF. This chain joins TRBV12-3 or TRBV12-4 and TRBJ1-6; D gene ambiguous. Between the trimmed V and J ends, which lost 3 bases and 6 bases, there was a span of 12 bases. There are 15 residues in the CDR3.

The V and J genes are TRBV20-1 and TRBJ1-1, with TRBD1 matching 8 bases. V was pared by 1 base and J by 1 base, with 8 bases of the junction left unmatched. The CDR3 is 16 amino acids. Germline CDR1 is DFQATT and CDR2 is SNEGSKA (reference sequence). The DNA of the CDR3 is TGCAGTGCTAGAGGTACAGGGGGGTTGAGGAACACTGAAGCTTTCTTT. The encoded protein is CSARGTGGLRNTEAFF.

The V and J genes are TRBV28 and TRBJ1-1, with D perhaps matching TRBD1 (6 bases). This CDR3 spans 12 amino acids. Trimming pared 3 bases from V and 11 bases from J, leaving 13 bases between. Germline assignment: CDR1 MDHEN and CDR2 SYDVKM. The CDR3 region has the DNA TGTGCCAGCAGTTTGCAGGGGCTTGAGGCTTTCTTT. Its translation: CASSLQGLEAFF.

The chain couples TRBV20-1 to TRBJ2-1; TRBD2 aligns across 7 bases. The CDR3 extends over 14 amino acids. Per the germline V gene, CDR1 is DFQATT and CDR2 is SNEGSKA (reference sequence). J was trimmed by 0 bases and V by 7 bases; bases with no gene match: 6. The CDR3 DNA follows: TGCAGTGGGCAGACTAGCACCTCCTACAATGAGCAGTTCTTC. Protein sequence: CSGQTSTSYNEQFF.

V is TRBV13 and J is TRBJ2-5; 7 bases fit TRBD1. CDR3 length equals 15 residues. V trimming: 11 bases; J trimming: 1 base; junction bases outside the gene matches: 13. Germline V gene data show CDR1 as PRHDT and CDR2 as FYEKMQ (reference sequence). The CDR3 DNA reads as TGTGCCGGCACCTCTAGGGACAGCCCCCAAGAGACCCAGTACTTC. This codes for CAGTSRDSPQETQYF.

This clonotype occurred a few times. The rearrangement links TRBV15 to TRBJ2-5; D ambiguous. In germline, CDR1 is LNHNV, CDR2 YYDKDF (reference sequence). V was clipped by 0 bases and J by 5 bases, with 10 bases between them. The CDR3 is 14 amino acids. CDR3 bases: TGTGCCACCAGCAGAGAGGTCCCGAGGGAGACCCAGTACTTC. As protein: CATSREVPRETQYF.

The chain has TRBV9 and TRBJ1-2, with 7 bases that match TRBD1. The V gene end was trimmed by 4 bases and the J gene end by 8 bases; junction bases not matched to a gene: 17. The CDR3 is 16 amino acids. Looked up from germline, CDR1 is SGDLS and CDR2 is YYNGEE. The CDR3 nucleotides are TGTGCCAGCAGCCCACGGGCACAGGGGAATTGGAAAGGCTACACCTTC. This codes for CASSPRAQGNWKGYTF.

A remark on this clonotype: The junction does not match germline at one end; this may be a read error. This chain uses TRBV7-8 with TRBJ2-2; D remains ambiguous. The CDR3 loop spans 13 amino acids. Germline lookup yields CDR1 SGHVS and CDR2 FQNEAQ. The CDR3 nucleotides are TGTGCCAACAGCGTGGGTAGGGCCGGGGAGCTGTTTTTT. As protein: CANSVGRAGELFF.

The chain employs TRBV9 and TRBJ1-2, with TRBD1 as a possible D gene (6 bases). From germline, CDR1 is SGDLS and CDR2 YYNGEE. V was pared by 4 bases and J by 7 bases, with 17 bases between. The CDR3 is 14 amino acids. The CDR3 region has the DNA TGTGCCAGCAGCTCGAGGACAGTTTCACGTGGCTACACCTTC. It codes for CASSSRTVSRGYTF.

The rearrangement joins TRBV6-6 to TRBJ2-5, with D perhaps given as TRBD1 or TRBD2 (5 bases each). Trimming removed 7 bases at V and 2 bases at J, with 14 bases between. Germline V gene sequence: CDR1 MNHNY, CDR2 SVGAGI (reference sequence). The CDR3 extends over 14 amino acids. The CDR3 is CASTPRGSQETQYF. CDR3 DNA: TGTGCCAGCACCCCTCGGGGCAGTCAAGAGACCCAGTACTTC.

Concerning this clonotype itself: The junction differs from germline at one of its ends, possibly a read error. The chain employs TRBV5-1 and TRBJ2-1; D possibly corresponds to TRBD2 (6 bases). This CDR3 is built from 17 residues. From germline, CDR1 is SGHRS and CDR2 YFSETQ. The CDR3 sequence: CASSLRPPGVSYSEQFF. The CDR3 DNA reads as TGCGCCAGCAGCTTGAGACCCCCGGGGGTCAGCTACAGTGAGCAGTTCTTC.